This passage covers 3 T cell receptor beta chains from one sample sequenced in a study of cytomegalovirus exposure and HLA in healthy donors. PCR was performed using 60 Vbeta and 13 Jbeta primers. Assay: immunoSEQ multiplex PCR; the TCRdb copy retains only in-frame clones and omits some. This table has some 180,000 clones, roughly four fifths appearing once. The sequencing input was PBMCs. All receptors derive from a man aged 25-45 years in good health and CMV-seronegative.

For the CDR3, the DNA is TGTGCCTGGAGTGCCGGACAGGGCGACACTGAAGCTTTCTTT. Protein product: CAWSAGQGDTEAFF. The chain links TRBV30 to TRBJ1-1; TRBD1 aligns across 8 bases. V was pared by 1 base and J by 3 bases, with 4 bases of the junction left unmatched. The CDR3 length is 14 residues. CDR1 is GTSNPN and CDR2 is SVGIG in the germline V gene (reference sequence).

This clone was picked up a small number of times. V usage is TRBV11-2 and J usage is TRBJ2-2, with TRBD1 matching over 9 bases. The CDR3 runs to 16 residues. V lost 5 bases to trimming and J lost 0 bases; unmatched junction nucleotides: 4. Germline lookup yields CDR1 SGHAT and CDR2 FQNNGV. The CDR3 spells CASSTTGGPNTGELFF. The CDR3 coding sequence is TGTGCCAGCAGCACGACAGGGGGTCCGAACACCGGGGAGCTGTTTTTT.

In its sample, this clone was seen a few times. The chain uses TRBV15 and TRBJ2-1; D is unresolved. The ends were cut back, 0 bases at V and 6 bases at J, with 9 bases in the middle. CDR3 length: 14 amino acids. Germline loops: CDR1 LNHNV, CDR2 YYDKDF (reference sequence). DNA of the CDR3: TGTGCCACCAGCAGAGAGGGCCGTTCCAATGAGCAGTTCTTC. It codes for CATSREGRSNEQFF.